A selection of T cell receptor beta chains follows, all from one sample in a study of CD8+CD57+ T cells in acquired aplastic anemia. TCRdb analysed the reads with MiXCR anew, one entry per CDR3 protein. In the table there are over 150,000 distinct CDR3 sequences, around half of which are singletons. The sequencing input was sorted CD4+, CD8+, or CD8+CD57+ T cells (not recorded which) from PBMCs. The receptors come from a human donor in good health, serving as a control. CDR3s include the opening cysteine and the closing phenylalanine or tryptophan. D genes are given only for firm matches. Clone size is shown for a subset of rows, as once, few, many or a class of expanded clone.

clone size	D gene	V gene	J gene	CDR3 DNA	CDR3 protein
NA	NA	TRBV4-1	TRBJ2-7	TGCGCCAGCAGCCAAAATAATTTTGAGTACGAGCAGTACTTC	CASSQNNFEYEQYF
NA	NA	TRBV19	TRBJ2-7	TGTGCCAGTAGTATAGTGGACGGATCCTACGAGCAGTACTTC	CASSIVDGSYEQYF
NA	TRBD1	TRBV10-3	TRBJ1-6	TGTGCCATCAGCGCCCTCCGGGACAGGGGAAATTCACCCCTCCACTTT	CAISALRDRGNSPLHF
few	TRBD1	TRBV3-1	TRBJ2-7	TGTGCCAGCAGCCCCGGGACAGCAGTTTACGAGCAGTACTTC	CASSPGTAVYEQYF
many	TRBD1	TRBV7-2	TRBJ1-2	TGTGCCAGCAGCTTAATGACAGGGTATGGCTACACCTTC	CASSLMTGYGYTF
NA	NA	TRBV15	TRBJ2-3	TGTGCCACCAGCAGGGGGGGTGACACAGATACGCAGTATTTT	CATSRGGDTDTQYF
NA	TRBD1	TRBV25-1	TRBJ2-7	TGTGCCAGCAAGGGACAGTACTCCTACGAGCAGTACTTC	CASKGQYSYEQYF
NA	NA	TRBV2	TRBJ1-2	TGTGCCACTTGGGGATCGACTGGCTACACCTTC	CATWGSTGYTF
NA	TRBD2	TRBV20-1	TRBJ2-3	TGCAGTGCTAGATCTAGCGGGAAAGCAGATACGCAGTATTTT	CSARSSGKADTQYF
NA	NA	TRBV7-9	TRBJ1-2	TGTGCCAGCAGCTTAGGGGGCCCACTCTATGGCTACACCTTC	CASSLGGPLYGYTF
many	NA	TRBV7-6	TRBJ2-7	TGTGCCAGCAGCTTAGCAACCTACGAGCAGTACTTC	CASSLATYEQYF
few	TRBD2	TRBV28	TRBJ2-3	TGTGCCAGCTATGATAGCGGGGGTGATACGCAGTATTTT	CASYDSGGDTQYF
NA	TRBD1	TRBV10-3	TRBJ2-7	TGTGCCATCAGTGGGGGGACAGGGCGCGAGCAGTACTTC	CAISGGTGREQYF
NA	TRBD1	TRBV15	TRBJ2-7	TGTGCCACCAGCAGAGATCGTCAGGACCCAGGGGGTAGCTCCTACGAGCAGTACTTC	CATSRDRQDPGGSSYEQYF
NA	NA	TRBV24-1	TRBJ1-5	TGTGCCACCCAGCTTACATCCCCCCAGCATTTT	CATQLTSPQHF
many	TRBD1	TRBV5-8	TRBJ2-7	TGTGCCAGCAGCATGGGGACAGGGTTATACGAGCAGTACTTC	CASSMGTGLYEQYF
many	NA	TRBV28	TRBJ1-1	TGTGCCAGCACTAAACAGGTGAACACTGAAGCTTTCTTT	CASTKQVNTEAFF
many	TRBD1	TRBV12-3/TRBV12-4	TRBJ1-5	TGTGCCAGCAGACCGACAGGGGGGCTTAGCAATCAGCCCCAGCATTTT	CASRPTGGLSNQPQHF
NA	NA	TRBV19	TRBJ1-5	TGTGCCAGTAGTATCGTAGTGGGTCAGCCCCAGCATTTT	CASSIVVGQPQHF
many	NA	TRBV5-1	TRBJ1-6	TGCGCCAGCAGCTCAGGGATGTGGGATAATTCACCCCTCCACTTT	CASSSGMWDNSPLHF
NA	TRBD1	TRBV3-1	TRBJ1-3	TGTGCCAGCAGCCCGCGAGGGGGCGGAAACACCATATATTTT	CASSPRGGGNTIYF
few	TRBD1	TRBV29-1	TRBJ2-5	TGCAGCGTTAATACAGGGGGCGGGGAGACCCAGTACTTC	CSVNTGGGETQYF
few	NA	TRBV19	TRBJ1-2	TGTGCCACTAAACTTGGTGGGACCGACAAATATGGCTACACCTTC	CATKLGGTDKYGYTF
once	TRBD1	TRBV5-1	TRBJ2-7	TGCGCCAGCAGCATCGGACAGGGGACATGGGCCGAGCAGTACTTC	CASSIGQGTWAEQYF
many	TRBD2	TRBV2	TRBJ2-3	TGTGCCAGCAGTGTCCCCCTAGCGGGTCTCACAGATACGCAGTATTTT	CASSVPLAGLTDTQYF
NA	TRBD2	TRBV11-1	TRBJ2-5	TGTGTCAGCAGCTCCCCCTTATTCGGGGGGGGAGAAGAGACCCAGTACTTC	CVSSSPLFGGGEETQYF